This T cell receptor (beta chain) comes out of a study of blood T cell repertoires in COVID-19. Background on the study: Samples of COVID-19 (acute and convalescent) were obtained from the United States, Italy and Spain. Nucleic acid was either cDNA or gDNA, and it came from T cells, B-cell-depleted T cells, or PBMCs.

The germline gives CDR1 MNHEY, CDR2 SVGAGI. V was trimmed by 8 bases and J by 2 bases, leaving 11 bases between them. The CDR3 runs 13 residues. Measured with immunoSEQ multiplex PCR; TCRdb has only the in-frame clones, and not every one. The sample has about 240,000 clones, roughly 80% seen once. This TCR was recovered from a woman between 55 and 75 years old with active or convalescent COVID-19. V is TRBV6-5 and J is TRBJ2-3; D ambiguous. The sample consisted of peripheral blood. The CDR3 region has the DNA TGTGCCAGCTCACTTATATACACAGATACGCAGTATTTT. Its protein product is CASSLIYTDTQYF.